This paragraph covers one T cell receptor (beta chain) sequence. Germline V gene data show CDR1 as SNHLY and CDR2 as FYNNEI. The V end was cut by 6 bases, the J end by 1 base, with 9 bases between. This CDR3 is 13 amino acids long. From approximately 430 ng of RNA, a library with molecular barcoded alpha/delta and beta/gamma adaptors was made. TCRdb itself ran the reads through MiXCR, one entry per CDR3 protein. The table records 40,000 or so distinct CDR3 sequences, approximately 15% of them present only once. The record originates from a study of read filtering for tumor transcriptome and immune sequencing. Study summary: RNA-seq yielded only about 75 to 1,400 TCR reads, IR-seq about 3.5 to 10.27 million.

This sequence was found in a donor at least 40 years old with multiple myeloma. The sample comprised a population of CD138-negative cells sorted from bone marrow. The rearrangement joins TRBV2 to TRBJ1-1, with D perhaps TRBD1 (5 bases). CDR3 region: CASSADRNTEAFF. The CDR3, as DNA: TGTGCCAGCAGCGCCGACAGGAACACTGAAGCTTTCTTT.